The rows below give T cell receptor beta chains drawn from one sample of a study of early T cells in non-severe SARS-CoV-2 infection. TCRdb used MiXCR to reprocess the 5' RACE reads, holding one entry per CDR3 protein. The sample has some 51,000 distinct CDR3 sequences; 15% are singletons. The sequencing used whole blood, collected at baseline. The receptors originated from an adult who was a healthcare worker with PCR-confirmed SARS-CoV-2 infection or an uninfected control (not recorded which). CDR3s include the opening cysteine and the closing phenylalanine or tryptophan. A D gene is named only where the DNA matches it firmly. A clone size is listed for some rows: how often the clone was seen (once, few, many), or a class if it is expanded.

abundance	d_gene	j_gene	v_gene	CDR3aa	CDR3nt
few	.	TRBJ2-2	TRBV12-3/TRBV12-4	CASSRRARTGTGELFF	TGTGCCAGCAGTCGAAGAGCTCGAACGGGCACCGGGGAGCTGTTTTTT
.	.	TRBJ2-3	TRBV5-1	CASSLEVAGSITDTQYF	TGCGCCAGCAGCTTGGAGGTCGCAGGGAGCATCACAGATACGCAGTATTTT
many	TRBD2	TRBJ2-7	TRBV12-3/TRBV12-4	CASSSGSYEQYF	TGTGCCAGCTCTAGCGGGAGCTACGAGCAGTACTTC
few	.	TRBJ1-3	TRBV19	CASSWREGSGNTIYF	TGTGCCAGTAGTTGGCGGGAGGGCTCTGGAAACACCATATATTTT
few	.	TRBJ1-1	TRBV6-2/TRBV6-3	CASTSVRGSERGKAFF	TGTGCCAGCACTTCCGTACGGGGCAGCGAAAGGGGAAAAGCTTTCTTT
many	.	TRBJ1-5	TRBV4-1	CASSQAGRGDQPQHF	TGCGCCAGCAGCCAAGCGGGCAGGGGAGACCAGCCCCAGCATTTT
.	.	TRBJ1-3	TRBV29-1	CSCGDSGNTIYF	TGCAGCTGCGGGGACTCTGGAAACACCATATATTTT
.	.	TRBJ1-4	TRBV28	CASRPDGATNEKLFF	TGTGCCAGCAGACCTGACGGAGCAACTAATGAAAAACTGTTTTTT
many	TRBD1	TRBJ2-7	TRBV7-8	CASSPPGTAPYEQYF	TGTGCCAGCAGCCCACCCGGGACAGCCCCGTACGAGCAGTACTTC
.	.	TRBJ1-5	TRBV6-6	CASSYSGRVMYSNQPQHF	TGTGCCAGCAGTTACTCGGGACGGGTAATGTATAGCAATCAGCCCCAGCATTTT
many	TRBD2	TRBJ2-7	TRBV10-2	CASTKTASGSYYEQYF	TGCGCCAGCACCAAAACGGCTAGCGGGTCCTACTACGAGCAGTACTTC
.	.	TRBJ1-2	TRBV5-1	CASSLSGGTNYGYTF	TGCGCCAGCAGCTTGTCCGGGGGGACTAACTATGGCTACACCTTC
.	.	TRBJ2-4	TRBV12-3/TRBV12-4	CASSLGLVSVTAKNIQYF	TGTGCCAGCAGTTTAGGACTAGTGTCGGTAACAGCCAAAAACATTCAGTACTTC
.	TRBD2	TRBJ2-3	TRBV18	CASSPAPPGGPDTQYF	TGTGCCAGCTCACCAGCCCCTCCGGGAGGCCCAGATACGCAGTATTTT